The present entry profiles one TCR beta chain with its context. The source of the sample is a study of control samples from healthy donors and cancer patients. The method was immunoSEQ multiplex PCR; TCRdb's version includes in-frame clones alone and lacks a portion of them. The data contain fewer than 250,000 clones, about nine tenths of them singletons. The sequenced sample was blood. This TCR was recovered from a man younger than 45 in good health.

The CDR3 loop is CASHDRDSYEQYF. The CDR3 nucleotides are TGTGCCAGCCACGACAGGGACTCCTACGAGCAGTACTTC. The V call is TRBV18, the J call TRBJ2-7; 7 bases map to TRBD1. The germline V gene has CDR1 KGHSH and CDR2 LQKENI. This CDR3 region has 13 residues. The ends lost 8 bases at V and 0 bases at J; junction bases unmatched: 4.